This T cell receptor beta chain comes out of a study of regulatory T cells in long-lasting Graves disease. Time point reported: persistent/refractory GD, antithyroid drugs over 5 years with positive TRAb. From PBMCs, RNA was extracted and then used to make the TCR library. CDR1 is MDHEN, CDR2 SYDVKM, per germline. J lost 0 bases, V lost 6 bases, and 4 bases had no gene match. This CDR3 region has 14 residues. CDR3 regions were amplified by Arm-PCR using iRepertoire HTBI primers to build TCR beta libraries. TCRdb re-called the multiplex PCR reads through MiXCR, storing one row per CDR3 protein. The sample holds around 400,000 distinct CDR3 sequences, roughly 25% seen once. This clonotype has at least ten counts.

The sequenced sample was peripheral blood mononuclear cells (PBMCs), obtained when the disease was refractory, from a patient treated with antithyroid drugs. This TCR came from a woman aged 40 to 55 with Graves disease. The chain has TRBV28 and TRBJ1-1; 7 nucleotides line up with TRBD1. The CDR3 coding sequence is TGTGCCAGCAGGACAGGGCAAGTGAACACTGAAGCTTTCTTT. Its translation: CASRTGQVNTEAFF. Full variable domain (remainder filled in from reference TRBV28 and TRBJ1-1): DVKVTQSSRYLVKRTGEKVFLECVQDMDHENMFWYRQDPGLGLRLIYFSYDVKMKEKGDIPEGYSVSREKKERFSLILESASTNQTSMYLCASRTGQVNTEAFFGQGTRLTVV.